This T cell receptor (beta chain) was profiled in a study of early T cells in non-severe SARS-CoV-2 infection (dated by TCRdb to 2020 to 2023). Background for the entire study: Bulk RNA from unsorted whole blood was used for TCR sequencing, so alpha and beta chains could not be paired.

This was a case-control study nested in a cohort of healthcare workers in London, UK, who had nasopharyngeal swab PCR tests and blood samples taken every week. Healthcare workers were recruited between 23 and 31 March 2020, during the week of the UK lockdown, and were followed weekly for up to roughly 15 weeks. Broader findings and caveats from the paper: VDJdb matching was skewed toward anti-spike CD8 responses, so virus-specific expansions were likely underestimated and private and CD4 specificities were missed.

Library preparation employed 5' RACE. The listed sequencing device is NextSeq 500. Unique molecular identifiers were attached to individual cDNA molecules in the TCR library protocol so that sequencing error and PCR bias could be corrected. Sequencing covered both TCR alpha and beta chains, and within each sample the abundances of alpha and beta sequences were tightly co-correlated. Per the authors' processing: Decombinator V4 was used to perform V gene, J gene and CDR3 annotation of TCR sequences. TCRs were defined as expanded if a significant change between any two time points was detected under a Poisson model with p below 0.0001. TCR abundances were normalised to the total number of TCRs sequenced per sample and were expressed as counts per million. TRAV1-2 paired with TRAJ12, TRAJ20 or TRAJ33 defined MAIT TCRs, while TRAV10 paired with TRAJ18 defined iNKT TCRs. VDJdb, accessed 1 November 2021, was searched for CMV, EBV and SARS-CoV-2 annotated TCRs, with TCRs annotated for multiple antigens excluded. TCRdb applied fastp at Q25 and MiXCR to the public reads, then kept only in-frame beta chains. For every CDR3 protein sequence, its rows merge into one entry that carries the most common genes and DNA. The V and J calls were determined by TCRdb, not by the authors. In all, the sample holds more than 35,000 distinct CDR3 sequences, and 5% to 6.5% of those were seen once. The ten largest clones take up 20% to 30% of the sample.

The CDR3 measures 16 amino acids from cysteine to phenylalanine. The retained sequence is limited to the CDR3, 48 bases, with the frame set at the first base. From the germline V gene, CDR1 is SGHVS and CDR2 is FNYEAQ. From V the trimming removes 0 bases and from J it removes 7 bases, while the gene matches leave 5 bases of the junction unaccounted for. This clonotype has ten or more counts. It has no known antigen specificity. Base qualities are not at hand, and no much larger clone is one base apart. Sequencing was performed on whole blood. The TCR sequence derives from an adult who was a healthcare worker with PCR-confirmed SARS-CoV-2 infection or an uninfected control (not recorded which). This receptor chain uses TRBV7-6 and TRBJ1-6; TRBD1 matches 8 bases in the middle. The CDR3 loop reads CASSLAGQGYNSPLHF. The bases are TGTGCCAGCAGCTTAGCTGGACAGGGTTACAATTCACCCCTCCACTTT.